A selection of T cell receptor beta chains follows, all from one sample in a study of beta chain features in type 1 diabetes. This table comes from immunoSEQ multiplex PCR, and its TCRdb copy is limited to in-frame clones, with some not included. The data show some 240,000 clones, with approximately 10% seen just once and 1% to 1.5% held by the top ten. The sequenced material came from central memory CD4+ T cells from blood. The receptors come from a man between 18 and 35 years old in good health. Each CDR3 is given with its conserved first and last residue. D genes are given only for firm matches. The size entry is marked missing in some rows and otherwise reads once, few, many or a size class.

NA	15	TRBV14	TRBJ2-5	NA	TGTGCCAGCAGCCAAGGTTACAGCGACCAAGAGACCCAGTACTTC	CASSQGYSDQETQYF
many	11	TRBV10-3	TRBJ2-7	TRBD1	TGTGCCGTCACAGGGGCAGGGGAGCAGTACTTC	CAVTGAGEQYF
many	13	TRBV5-1	TRBJ2-7	NA	TGCGCCAGCAGCTTGGCCGGGGCGCCCGAGCAGTACTTC	CASSLAGAPEQYF
few	14	TRBV5-1	TRBJ1-2	NA	TGCGCCAGCAGCTTGGAACGGCCTAACTATGGCTACACCTTC	CASSLERPNYGYTF
NA	14	TRBV6-1	TRBJ1-5	NA	TGTGCCAGCAGTGAGCCAGGAGCAATTCAGCCCCAGCATTTT	CASSEPGAIQPQHF
few	12	TRBV29-1	TRBJ2-2	NA	TGCAGCGTTCGGAGGGCGGACGGGGAGCTGTTTTTT	CSVRRADGELFF
NA	14	TRBV10-3	TRBJ1-4	NA	TGTGCCATCAAAGGGGACCAGGCGCAGGAAAAACTGTTTTTT	CAIKGDQAQEKLFF
NA	13	TRBV2	TRBJ2-7	NA	TGTGCCAGCAGACTAAGTGAGTTCTACGAGCAGTACTTC	CASRLSEFYEQYF
NA	16	TRBV11-2	TRBJ2-7	TRBD2	TGTGCCAGCAGCCCGGGACTAGCGGGAGGCTTCTACGAGCAGTACTTC	CASSPGLAGGFYEQYF
NA	12	TRBV28	TRBJ1-1	NA	TGTGCCAGCAGCCCAGGACAGAGGCCGGCTTTCTTT	CASSPGQRPAFF
NA	15	TRBV5-4	TRBJ2-5	NA	TGTGCCAGCAGCCCGGTCAGGGGAACCAAAGAGACCCAGTACTTC	CASSPVRGTKETQYF
many	11	TRBV6-1	TRBJ2-7	NA	TGTGCCAGCATCGACAGGTCCGAGCAGTACTTC	CASIDRSEQYF
NA	14	TRBV30	TRBJ2-1	NA	TGTGCCTGGAGTTTGAAGGGACTGCTAAATGAGCAGTTCTTC	CAWSLKGLLNEQFF
few	15	TRBV27	TRBJ2-6	NA	TGTGCCAGCAGTTTAACGGCCTCTGGGGCCAACGTCCTGACTTTC	CASSLTASGANVLTF
many	13	TRBV6-5	TRBJ2-7	NA	TGTGCCAGCAGGCGCCTGTGGGGAAGCGAGCAGTACTTC	CASRRLWGSEQYF
NA	15	TRBV18	TRBJ2-1	TRBD2	TGTGCCAGCTCACCACTCGGACTAGTAGACAATGAGCAGTTCTTC	CASSPLGLVDNEQFF
NA	15	TRBV28	TRBJ1-2	TRBD1	TGTGCCAGCAGTGCAACGGGACAGGGCTACTATGGCTACACCTTC	CASSATGQGYYGYTF
NA	14	TRBV10-3	TRBJ2-7	NA	TGTGCCATCAGACAGGAACCCCTAGCCTACGAGCAGTACTTC	CAIRQEPLAYEQYF
NA	14	TRBV6-5	TRBJ1-5	NA	TGTGCCAGCAGACGAACCGCTGGGGATCAGCCCCAGCATTTT	CASRRTAGDQPQHF
NA	14	TRBV6-6	TRBJ1-5	NA	TGTGCCAGCAGTTACCCTGGAAGCAATCAGCCCCAGCATTTT	CASSYPGSNQPQHF
NA	14	TRBV5-1	TRBJ1-2	TRBD1	TGCGCCAGCAGCTTTACAGGGGGCGCGGGCGGCTACACCTTC	CASSFTGGAGGYTF
NA	14	TRBV5-6	TRBJ2-5	NA	TGTGCCAGCAGCTGGGCTGGCCTTAAAGAGACCCAGTACTTC	CASSWAGLKETQYF
few	15	TRBV28	TRBJ1-5	TRBD1	TGTGCCAGCAGTCTGACACAGGGGTATACTCAGCCCCAGCATTTT	CASSLTQGYTQPQHF
many	14	TRBV30	TRBJ2-7	TRBD2	TGTGCCTGGAGTATGAGCGGGAGGGTCTACGAGCAGTACTTC	CAWSMSGRVYEQYF
many	13	TRBV7-3	TRBJ2-5	NA	TGTGCCAGCAGCACAACTAGAGGCGAGACCCAGTACTTC	CASSTTRGETQYF
medium-sized	13	TRBV7-9	TRBJ2-7	NA	TGTGCCACCACCCTTGGGGACTCCTACGAGCAGTACTTC	CATTLGDSYEQYF
few	16	TRBV11-2	TRBJ2-6	NA	TGTGCCAGCAGCTTAGATCTGTGGTCCGGGGCCAACGTCCTGACTTTC	CASSLDLWSGANVLTF
few	13	TRBV15	TRBJ2-7	NA	TGTGCCACCAGCGGCAAGCTCTCCTACGAGCAGTACTTC	CATSGKLSYEQYF
NA	15	TRBV6-7	TRBJ2-1	NA	TGTGCCAGCAGTTATGGACCTGGGGAAGGACGTGAGCAGTTCTTC	CASSYGPGEGREQFF
NA	14	TRBV5-1	TRBJ2-5	TRBD1	TGCGCCAGCAGCTTCGGACAGGGAATAGAGACCCAGTACTTC	CASSFGQGIETQYF